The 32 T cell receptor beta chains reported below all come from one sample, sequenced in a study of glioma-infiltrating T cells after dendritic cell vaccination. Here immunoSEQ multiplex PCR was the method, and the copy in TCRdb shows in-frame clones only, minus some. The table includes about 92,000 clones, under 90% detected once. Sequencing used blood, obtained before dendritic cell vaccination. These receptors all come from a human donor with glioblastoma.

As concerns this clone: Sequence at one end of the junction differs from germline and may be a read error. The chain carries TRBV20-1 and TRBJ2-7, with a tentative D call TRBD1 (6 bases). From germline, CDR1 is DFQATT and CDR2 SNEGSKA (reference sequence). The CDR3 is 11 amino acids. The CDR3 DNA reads TGCAGTGGGGGACATGGATACGGGCAGTACTTC. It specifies CSGGHGYGQYF.

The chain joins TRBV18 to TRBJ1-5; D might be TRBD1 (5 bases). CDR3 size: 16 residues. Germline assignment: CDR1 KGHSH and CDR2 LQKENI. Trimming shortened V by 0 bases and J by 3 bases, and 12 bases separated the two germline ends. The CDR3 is CASSPPNSGTNQPQHF. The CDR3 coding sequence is TGTGCCAGCTCACCACCCAACAGCGGGACCAATCAGCCCCAGCATTTT.

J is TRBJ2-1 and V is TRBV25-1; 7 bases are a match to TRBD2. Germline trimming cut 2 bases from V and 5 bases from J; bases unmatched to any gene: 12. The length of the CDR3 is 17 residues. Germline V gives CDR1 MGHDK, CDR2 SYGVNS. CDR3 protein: CASSEVGSTSRDNEQFF. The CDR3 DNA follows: TGTGCCAGCAGTGAAGTGGGCTCGACTAGCAGGGACAATGAGCAGTTCTTC.

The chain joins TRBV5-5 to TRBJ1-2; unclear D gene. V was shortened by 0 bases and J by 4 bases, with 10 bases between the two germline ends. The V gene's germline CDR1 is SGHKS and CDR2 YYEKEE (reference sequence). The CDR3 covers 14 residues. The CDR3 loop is CASSLGADSYGYTF. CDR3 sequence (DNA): TGTGCCAGCAGCTTGGGCGCGGACTCCTATGGCTACACCTTC.

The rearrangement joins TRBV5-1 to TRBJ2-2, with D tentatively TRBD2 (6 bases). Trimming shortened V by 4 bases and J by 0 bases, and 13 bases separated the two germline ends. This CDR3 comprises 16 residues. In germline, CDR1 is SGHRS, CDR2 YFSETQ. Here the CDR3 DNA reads TGCGCCAGCAGCCCCTTAGCGGCTACGAACACCGGGGAGCTGTTTTTT. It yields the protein CASSPLAATNTGELFF.

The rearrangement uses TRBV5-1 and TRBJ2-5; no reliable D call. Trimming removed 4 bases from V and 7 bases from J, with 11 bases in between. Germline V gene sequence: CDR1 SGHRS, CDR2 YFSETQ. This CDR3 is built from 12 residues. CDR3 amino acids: CASSPELGTQYF. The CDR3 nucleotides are TGCGCCAGCAGCCCCGAGCTAGGGACCCAGTACTTC. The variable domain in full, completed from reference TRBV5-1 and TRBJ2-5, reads KAGVTQTPRYLIKTRGQQVTLSCSPISGHRSVSWYQQTPGQGLQFLFEYFSETQRNKGNFPGRFSGRQFSNSRSEMNVSTLELGDSALYLCASSPELGTQYFGPGTRLLVL.

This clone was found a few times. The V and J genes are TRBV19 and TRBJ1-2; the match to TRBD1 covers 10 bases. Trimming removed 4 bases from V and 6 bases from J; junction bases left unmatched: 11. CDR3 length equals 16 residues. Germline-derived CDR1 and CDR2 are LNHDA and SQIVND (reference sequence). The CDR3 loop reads CASSSWTGGLLDGYTF. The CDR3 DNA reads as TGTGCCAGTAGTAGCTGGACAGGGGGGTTACTGGATGGCTACACCTTC.

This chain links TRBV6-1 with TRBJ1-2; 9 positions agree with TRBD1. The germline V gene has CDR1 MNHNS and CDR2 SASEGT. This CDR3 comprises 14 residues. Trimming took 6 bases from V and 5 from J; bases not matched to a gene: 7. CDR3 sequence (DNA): TGTGCCAGCAGCCTCGAGACAGGGGGATATGGCTACACCTTC. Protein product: CASSLETGGYGYTF.

Here the CDR3 reads CASSPLAPDSREAFF. The CDR3, as DNA: TGTGCCAGCTCACCACTGGCCCCCGATTCACGCGAAGCTTTCTTT. The chain links TRBV18 to TRBJ1-1; D is uncertain. V lost 1 base and J lost 8, with 17 bases in between. The CDR3 has 15 amino acids. CDR1 is KGHSH, CDR2 LQKENI, per germline.

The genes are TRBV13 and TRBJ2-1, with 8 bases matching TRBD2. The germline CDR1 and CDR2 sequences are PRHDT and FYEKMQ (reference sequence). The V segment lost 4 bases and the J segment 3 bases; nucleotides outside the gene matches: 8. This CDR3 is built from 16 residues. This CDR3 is CASSSTGTRFYNEQFF. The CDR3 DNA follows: TGTGCCAGCAGCTCCACCGGGACTAGGTTCTACAATGAGCAGTTCTTC.

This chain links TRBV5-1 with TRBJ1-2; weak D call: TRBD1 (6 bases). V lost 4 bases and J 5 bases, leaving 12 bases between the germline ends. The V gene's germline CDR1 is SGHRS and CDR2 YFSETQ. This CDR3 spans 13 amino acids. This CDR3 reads CASSVSGDYGYTF. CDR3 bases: TGCGCCAGCAGCGTGTCAGGGGATTATGGCTACACCTTC. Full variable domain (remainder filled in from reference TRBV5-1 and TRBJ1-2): KAGVTQTPRYLIKTRGQQVTLSCSPISGHRSVSWYQQTPGQGLQFLFEYFSETQRNKGNFPGRFSGRQFSNSRSEMNVSTLELGDSALYLCASSVSGDYGYTFGSGTRLTVV.

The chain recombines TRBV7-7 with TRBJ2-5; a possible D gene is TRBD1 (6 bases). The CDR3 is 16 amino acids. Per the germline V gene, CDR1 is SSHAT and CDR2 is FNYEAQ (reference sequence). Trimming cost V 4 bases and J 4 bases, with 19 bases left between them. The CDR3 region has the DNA TGTGCCAGCAGCTCAGACCCGGTGGGGGCAGGAGAGACCCAGTACTTC. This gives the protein CASSSDPVGAGETQYF.

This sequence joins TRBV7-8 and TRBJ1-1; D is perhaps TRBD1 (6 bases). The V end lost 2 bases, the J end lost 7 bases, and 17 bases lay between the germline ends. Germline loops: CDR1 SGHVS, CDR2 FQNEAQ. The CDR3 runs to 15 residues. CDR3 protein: CASSLLLGEQGEAFF. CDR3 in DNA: TGTGCCAGCAGCTTATTGCTGGGGGAACAGGGTGAAGCTTTCTTT. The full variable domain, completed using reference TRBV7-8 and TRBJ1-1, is GAGVSQSPRYKVAKRGQDVALRCDPISGHVSLFWYQQALGQGPEFLTYFQNEAQLDKSGLPSDRFFAERPEGSVSTLKIQRTQQEDSAVYLCASSLLLGEQGEAFFGQGTRLTVV.

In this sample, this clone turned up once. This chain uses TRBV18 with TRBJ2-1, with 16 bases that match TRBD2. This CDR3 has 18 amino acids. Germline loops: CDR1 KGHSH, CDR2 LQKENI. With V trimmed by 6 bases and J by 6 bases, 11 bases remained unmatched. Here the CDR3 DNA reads TGTGCCAGCTCCCCGGGACTAGCGGGAGGGCCTGAAGGCAATGAGCAGTTCTTC. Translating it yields CASSPGLAGGPEGNEQFF.

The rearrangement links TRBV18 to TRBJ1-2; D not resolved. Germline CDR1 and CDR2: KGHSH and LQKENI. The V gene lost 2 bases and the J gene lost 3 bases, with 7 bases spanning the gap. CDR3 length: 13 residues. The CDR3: CASSPGSDYGYTF. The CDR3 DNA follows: TGTGCCAGCTCACCAGGTAGCGACTATGGCTACACCTTC.

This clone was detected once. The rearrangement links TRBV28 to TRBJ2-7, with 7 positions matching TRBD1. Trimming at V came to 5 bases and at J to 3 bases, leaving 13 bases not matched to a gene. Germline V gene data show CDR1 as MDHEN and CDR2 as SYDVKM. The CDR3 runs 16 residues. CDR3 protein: CASSPDLGQDNYEQYF. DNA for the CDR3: TGTGCCAGCAGTCCCGACCTCGGACAGGACAACTACGAGCAGTACTTC.

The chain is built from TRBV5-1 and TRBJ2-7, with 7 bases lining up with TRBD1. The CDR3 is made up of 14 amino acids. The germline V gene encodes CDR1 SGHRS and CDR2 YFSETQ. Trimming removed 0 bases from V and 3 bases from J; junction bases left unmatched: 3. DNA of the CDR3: TGCGCCAGCAGCTTGGTCGACAGGGTCTACGAGCAGTACTTC. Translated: CASSLVDRVYEQYF.

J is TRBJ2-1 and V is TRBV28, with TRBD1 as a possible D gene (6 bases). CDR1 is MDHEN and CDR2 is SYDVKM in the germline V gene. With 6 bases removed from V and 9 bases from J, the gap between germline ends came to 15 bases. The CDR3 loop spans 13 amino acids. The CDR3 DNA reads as TGTGCCAGCAGACCGGGCCCAGGGGTTGAGCAGTTCTTC. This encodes CASRPGPGVEQFF.

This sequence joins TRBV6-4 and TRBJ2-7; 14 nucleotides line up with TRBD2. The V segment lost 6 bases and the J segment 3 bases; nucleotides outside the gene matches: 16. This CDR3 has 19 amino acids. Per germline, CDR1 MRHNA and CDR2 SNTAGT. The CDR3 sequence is CASSPGTSGSTPILYEQYF. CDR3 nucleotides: TGTGCCAGCAGCCCCGGGACTAGCGGGAGCACTCCTATCCTCTACGAGCAGTACTTC.

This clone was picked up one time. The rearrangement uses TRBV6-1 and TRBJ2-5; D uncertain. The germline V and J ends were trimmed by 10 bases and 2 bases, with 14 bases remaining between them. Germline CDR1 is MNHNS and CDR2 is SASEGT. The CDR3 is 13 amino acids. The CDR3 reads CATKSGYQETQYF. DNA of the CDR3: TGTGCCACGAAGTCCGGTTATCAAGAGACCCAGTACTTC.

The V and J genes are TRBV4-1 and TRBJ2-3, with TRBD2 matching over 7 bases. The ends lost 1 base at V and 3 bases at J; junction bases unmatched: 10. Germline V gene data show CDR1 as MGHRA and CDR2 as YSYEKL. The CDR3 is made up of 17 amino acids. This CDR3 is CASSQVYKRGTTDTQYF. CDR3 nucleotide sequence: TGCGCCAGCAGCCAAGTATACAAGCGGGGAACTACAGATACGCAGTATTTT.

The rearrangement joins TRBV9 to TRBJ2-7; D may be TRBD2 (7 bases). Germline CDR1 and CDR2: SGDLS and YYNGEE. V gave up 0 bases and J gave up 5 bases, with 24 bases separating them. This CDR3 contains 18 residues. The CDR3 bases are TGTGCCAGCAGCGTAGACGTTTTCGGAGGTGGGGGGGCAGACGAGCAGTACTTC. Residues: CASSVDVFGGGGADEQYF.

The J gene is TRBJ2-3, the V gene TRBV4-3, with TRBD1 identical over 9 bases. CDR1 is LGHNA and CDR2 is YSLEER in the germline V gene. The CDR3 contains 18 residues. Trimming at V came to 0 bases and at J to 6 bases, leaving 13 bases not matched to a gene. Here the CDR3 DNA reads TGCGCCAGCAGCCAAGATGGGGGCCGGACAGGGGCGAGGGATACGCAGTATTTT. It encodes CASSQDGGRTGARDTQYF.

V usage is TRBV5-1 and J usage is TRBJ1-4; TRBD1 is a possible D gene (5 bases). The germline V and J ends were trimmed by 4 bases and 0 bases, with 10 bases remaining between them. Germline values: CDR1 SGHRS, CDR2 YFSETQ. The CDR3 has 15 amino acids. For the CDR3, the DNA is TGCGCCAGCAGCCAAAAGACAGCAACTAATGAAAAACTGTTTTTT. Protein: CASSQKTATNEKLFF.

CDR3 sequence reads: CASSEPEETGNEKLFF. CDR3 in DNA: TGCGCCAGCAGTGAACCGGAGGAAACAGGGAATGAAAAACTGTTTTTT. The V call is TRBV10-2, the J call TRBJ1-4; tentatively, D is TRBD1 (6 bases). Germline V gene lookup returns CDR1 WSHSY and CDR2 SAAADI. The CDR3 runs 16 residues. The ends were cut back, 3 bases at V and 5 bases at J, with 16 bases in the middle.

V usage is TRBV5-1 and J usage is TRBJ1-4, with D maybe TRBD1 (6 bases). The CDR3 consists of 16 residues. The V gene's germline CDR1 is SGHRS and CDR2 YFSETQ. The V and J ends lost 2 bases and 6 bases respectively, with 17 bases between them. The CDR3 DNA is TGCGCCAGCAGCTTAGATCGAAATACAGGGTATGAAAAACTGTTTTTT. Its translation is CASSLDRNTGYEKLFF. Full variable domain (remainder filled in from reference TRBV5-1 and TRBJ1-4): KAGVTQTPRYLIKTRGQQVTLSCSPISGHRSVSWYQQTPGQGLQFLFEYFSETQRNKGNFPGRFSGRQFSNSRSEMNVSTLELGDSALYLCASSLDRNTGYEKLFFGSGTQLSVL.

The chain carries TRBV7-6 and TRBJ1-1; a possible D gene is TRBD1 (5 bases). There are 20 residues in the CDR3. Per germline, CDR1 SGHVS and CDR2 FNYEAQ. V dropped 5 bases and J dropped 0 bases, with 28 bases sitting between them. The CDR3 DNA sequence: TGTGCCAGCAGCCCCCGGGGGGTTCTCGGGGGGACCAGAATGAACACTGAAGCTTTCTTT. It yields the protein CASSPRGVLGGTRMNTEAFF. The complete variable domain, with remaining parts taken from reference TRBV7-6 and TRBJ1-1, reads GAGVSQSPRYKVTKRGQDVALRCDPISGHVSLYWYRQALGQGPEFLTYFNYEAQQDKSGLPNDRFSAERPEGSISTLTIQRTEQRDSAMYRCASSPRGVLGGTRMNTEAFFGQGTRLTVV.

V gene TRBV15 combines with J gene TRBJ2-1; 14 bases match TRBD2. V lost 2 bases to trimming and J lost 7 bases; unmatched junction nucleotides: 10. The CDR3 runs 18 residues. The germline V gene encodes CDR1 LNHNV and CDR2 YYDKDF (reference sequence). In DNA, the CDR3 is TGTGCCACCAGCAGAAGCATACGACTAGCGGGAGGGACGAATGAGCAGTTCTTC. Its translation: CATSRSIRLAGGTNEQFF.

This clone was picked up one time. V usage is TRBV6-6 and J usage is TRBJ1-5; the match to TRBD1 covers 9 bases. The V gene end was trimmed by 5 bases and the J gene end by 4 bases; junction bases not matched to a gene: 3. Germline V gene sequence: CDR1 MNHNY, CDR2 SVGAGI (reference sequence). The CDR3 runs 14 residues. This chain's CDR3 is CASSPGQGNQPQHF. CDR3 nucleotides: TGTGCCAGCAGTCCTGGACAGGGGAATCAGCCCCAGCATTTT.

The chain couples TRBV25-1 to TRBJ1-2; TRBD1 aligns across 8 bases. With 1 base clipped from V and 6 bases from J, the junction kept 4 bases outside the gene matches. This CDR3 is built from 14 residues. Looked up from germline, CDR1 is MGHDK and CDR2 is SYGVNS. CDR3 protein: CASSESLTGDGYTF. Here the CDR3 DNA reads TGTGCCAGCAGTGAATCGCTGACAGGGGATGGCTACACCTTC.

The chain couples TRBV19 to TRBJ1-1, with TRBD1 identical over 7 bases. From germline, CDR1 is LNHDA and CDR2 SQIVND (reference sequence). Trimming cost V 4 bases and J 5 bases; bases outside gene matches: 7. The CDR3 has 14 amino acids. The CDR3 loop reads CASSRTGARTEAFF. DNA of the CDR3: TGTGCCAGTAGTAGAACAGGGGCGAGGACTGAAGCTTTCTTT.

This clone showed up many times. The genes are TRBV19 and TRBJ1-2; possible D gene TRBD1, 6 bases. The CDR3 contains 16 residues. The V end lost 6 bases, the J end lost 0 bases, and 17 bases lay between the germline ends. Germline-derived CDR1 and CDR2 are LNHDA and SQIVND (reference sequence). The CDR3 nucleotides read TGTGCCAGTAGCGCCCCGCAGGGGACTACTAACTATGGCTACACCTTC. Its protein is CASSAPQGTTNYGYTF.